Included here is one TCR beta chain sequence, with context. Its antigen remains unknown. The entry originates in a study of regulatory T cells in long-lasting Graves disease. Arm-PCR with iRepertoire HTBI primers amplified the CDR3 regions for these TCR beta libraries. One entry per CDR3 protein, called by TCRdb with MiXCR from the multiplex PCR reads. The table shows more than 350,000 distinct CDR3 sequences, with 14% to 15% occurring only once. The time point: newly diagnosed GD, antithyroid drugs for less than 3 months. The authors made the TCR library using RNA they extracted from PBMCs. Study-wide results and caveats: Because few samples were included, accuracy may have been lower.

These data also formed part of another study, on T cells in Graves' hyperthyroidism and ophthalmopathy.

The sequence derives from a woman aged 25 to 39 with Graves disease. This sample comprised peripheral blood mononuclear cells (PBMCs), obtained at new diagnosis, from a patient treated with antithyroid drugs.

DNA for the CDR3: TGTGCCAGCAGCAAAAGTATGCGGGCAGGGAATCAGCCCCAGCATTTT. Amino acids: CASSKSMRAGNQPQHF. V and J are TRBV12-3 or TRBV12-4 and TRBJ1-5; TRBD1 is a possible D gene (5 bases). The CDR3 totals 16 residues. Trimming removed 6 bases from V and 4 bases from J, with 19 bases in between.